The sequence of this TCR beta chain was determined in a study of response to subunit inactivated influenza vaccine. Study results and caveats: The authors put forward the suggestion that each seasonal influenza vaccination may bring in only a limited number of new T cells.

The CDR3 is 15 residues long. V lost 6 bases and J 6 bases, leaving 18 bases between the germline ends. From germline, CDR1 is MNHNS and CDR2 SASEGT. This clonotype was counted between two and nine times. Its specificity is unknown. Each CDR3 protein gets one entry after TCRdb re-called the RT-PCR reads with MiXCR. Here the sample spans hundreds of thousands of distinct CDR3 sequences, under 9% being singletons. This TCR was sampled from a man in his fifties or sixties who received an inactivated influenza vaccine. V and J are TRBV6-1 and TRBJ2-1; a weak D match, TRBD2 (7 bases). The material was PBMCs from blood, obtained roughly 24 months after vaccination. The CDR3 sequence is CASSVGGRGVNEQFF. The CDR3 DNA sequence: TGTGCCAGCAGCGTGGGGGGGCGTGGGGTCAATGAGCAGTTCTTC.